This TCR beta chain was recovered during a study of PD-L1 blockade in urothelial cancer. The wider study: Analysis of the blood was performed 3 weeks (second dose) and 6 weeks after treatment start.

Of note for this clone: Its antigen is as yet unknown.

The time point was: pretreatment peripheral blood. Overall study results and limits: Tumor-associated clones in the blood of durable-benefit patients grew more at 3 weeks. Better survival was predicted by below-median pretreatment blood TCR clonality.

Spiking each PCR with synthetic TCR analog templates was performed. The repertoire was sequenced with immunoSEQ multiplex PCR; TCRdb's copy has only in-frame clones and lacks some. There are over 75,000 clones in the sample; about 90% occur only once, and more than 0.85% lies in the top ten. The receptor was derived from a woman aged 80 or over with urothelial cancer. Specimen: PBMCs, collected around atezolizumab (anti-PD-L1) treatment.

This chain's CDR3 is CASSLTSGRFTDTQYF. The CDR3 DNA sequence: TGTGCCAGCAGTCTCACTAGCGGGAGGTTCACAGATACGCAGTATTTT. The chain is built from TRBV7-9 and TRBJ2-3, with TRBD2 matching over 12 bases. This CDR3 has 16 residues. V lost 6 bases, J lost 2 bases, and 6 bases stayed unmatched. CDR1 and CDR2 (germline): SEHNR, FQNEAQ (reference sequence). Full variable domain (remainder filled in from reference TRBV7-9 and TRBJ2-3): DTGVSQNPRHKITKRGQNVTFRCDPISEHNRLYWYRQTLGQGPEFLTYFQNEAQLEKSRLLSDRFSAERPKGSFSTLEIQRTEQGDSAMYLCASSLTSGRFTDTQYFGPGTRLTVL.